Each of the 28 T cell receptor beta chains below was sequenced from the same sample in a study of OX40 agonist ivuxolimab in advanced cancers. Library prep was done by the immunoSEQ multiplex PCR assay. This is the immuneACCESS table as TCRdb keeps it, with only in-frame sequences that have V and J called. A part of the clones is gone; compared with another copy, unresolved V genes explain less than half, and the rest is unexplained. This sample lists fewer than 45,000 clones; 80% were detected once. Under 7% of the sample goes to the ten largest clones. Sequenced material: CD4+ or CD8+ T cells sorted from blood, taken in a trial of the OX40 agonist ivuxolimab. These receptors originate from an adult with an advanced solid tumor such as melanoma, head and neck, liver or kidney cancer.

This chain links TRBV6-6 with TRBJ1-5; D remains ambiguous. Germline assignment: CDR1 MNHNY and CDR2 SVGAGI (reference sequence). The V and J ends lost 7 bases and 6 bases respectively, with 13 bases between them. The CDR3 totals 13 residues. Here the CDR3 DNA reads TGTGCCAGCACGTCAGGTTTGAGTCAGCCCCAGCATTTT. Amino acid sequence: CASTSGLSQPQHF.

CDR3 coding DNA: TGTGCCAGCCAAGAATATAGGACAGGGCGAGAAAAACTGTTTTTT. Translating it yields CASQEYRTGREKLFF. The V and J genes are TRBV2 and TRBJ1-4; the match to TRBD1 covers 8 bases. The V gene end was trimmed by 8 bases and the J gene end by 8 bases; junction bases not matched to a gene: 13. Germline lookup yields CDR1 SNHLY and CDR2 FYNNEI. This CDR3 comprises 15 residues.

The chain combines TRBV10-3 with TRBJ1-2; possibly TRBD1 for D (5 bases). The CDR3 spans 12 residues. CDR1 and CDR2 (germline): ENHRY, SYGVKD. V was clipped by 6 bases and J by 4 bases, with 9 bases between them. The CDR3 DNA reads TGTGCCATCAGGGGACTGGGCTATGGCTACACCTTC. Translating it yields CAIRGLGYGYTF.

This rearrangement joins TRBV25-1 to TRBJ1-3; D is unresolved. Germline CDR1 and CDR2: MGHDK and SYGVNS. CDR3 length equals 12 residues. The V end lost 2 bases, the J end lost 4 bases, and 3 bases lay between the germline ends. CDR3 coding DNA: TGTGCCAGCAGTGAACCCGGAAACACCATATATTTT. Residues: CASSEPGNTIYF.

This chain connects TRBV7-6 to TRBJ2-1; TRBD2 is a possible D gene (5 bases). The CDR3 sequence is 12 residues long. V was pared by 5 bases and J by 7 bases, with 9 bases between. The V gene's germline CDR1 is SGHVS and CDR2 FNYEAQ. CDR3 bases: TGTGCCAGCAGCGTATGGGAGAATGAGCAGTTCTTC. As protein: CASSVWENEQFF.

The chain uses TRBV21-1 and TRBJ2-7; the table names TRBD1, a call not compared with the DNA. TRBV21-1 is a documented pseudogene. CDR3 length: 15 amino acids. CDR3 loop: CASSPTGLPNYEQYF. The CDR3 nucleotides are TGTGCCAGCAGCCCAACAGGGTTGCCAAACTACGAGCAGTACTTC.

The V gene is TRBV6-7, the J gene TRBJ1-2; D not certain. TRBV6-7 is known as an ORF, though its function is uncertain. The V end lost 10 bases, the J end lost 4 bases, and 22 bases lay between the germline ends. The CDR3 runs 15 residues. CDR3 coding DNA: TGTGCCACAGCCGGTGCTACCACGAGCCTCTATGGCTACACCTTC. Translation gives CATAGATTSLYGYTF.

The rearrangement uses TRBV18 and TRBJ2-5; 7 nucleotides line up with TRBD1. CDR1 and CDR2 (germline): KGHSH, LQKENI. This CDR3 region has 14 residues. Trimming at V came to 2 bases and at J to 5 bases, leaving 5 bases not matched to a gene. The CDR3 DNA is TGTGCCAGCTCACCAATAGACAGGGTCGAGACCCAGTACTTC. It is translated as CASSPIDRVETQYF.

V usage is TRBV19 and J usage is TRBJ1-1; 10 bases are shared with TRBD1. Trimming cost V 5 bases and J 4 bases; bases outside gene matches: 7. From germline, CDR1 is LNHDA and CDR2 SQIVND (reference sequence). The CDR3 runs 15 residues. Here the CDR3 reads CASSPRQGAGTEAFF. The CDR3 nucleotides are TGTGCCAGTAGTCCCCGACAGGGGGCGGGCACTGAAGCTTTCTTT. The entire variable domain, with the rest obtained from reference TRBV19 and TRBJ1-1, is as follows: DGGITQSPKYLFRKEGQNVTLSCEQNLNHDAMYWYRQDPGQGLRLIYYSQIVNDFQKGDIAEGYSVSREKKESFPLTVTSAQKNPTAFYLCASSPRQGAGTEAFFGQGTRLTVV.

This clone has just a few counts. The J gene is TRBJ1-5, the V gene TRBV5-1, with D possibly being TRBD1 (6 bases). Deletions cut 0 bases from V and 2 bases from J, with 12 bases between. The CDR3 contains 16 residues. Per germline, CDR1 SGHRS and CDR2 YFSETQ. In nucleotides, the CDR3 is TGCGCCAGCAGCTTGGAGGGGGGGGCTGGCAATCAGCCCCAGCATTTT. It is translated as CASSLEGGAGNQPQHF.

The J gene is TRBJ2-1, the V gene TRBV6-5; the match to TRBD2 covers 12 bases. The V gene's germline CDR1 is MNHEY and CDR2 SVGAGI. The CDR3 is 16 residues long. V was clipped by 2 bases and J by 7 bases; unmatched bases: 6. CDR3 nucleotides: TGTGCCAGCAGTTACCGCGGACTAGCGGGAAGTAATGAGCAGTTCTTC. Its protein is CASSYRGLAGSNEQFF.

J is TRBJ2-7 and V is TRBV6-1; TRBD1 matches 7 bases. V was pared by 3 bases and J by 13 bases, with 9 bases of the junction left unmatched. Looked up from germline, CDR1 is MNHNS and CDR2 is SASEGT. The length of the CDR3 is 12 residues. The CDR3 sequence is CASSDRGQRIYF. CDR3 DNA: TGTGCCAGCAGTGATAGGGGACAGCGGATCTACTTC.

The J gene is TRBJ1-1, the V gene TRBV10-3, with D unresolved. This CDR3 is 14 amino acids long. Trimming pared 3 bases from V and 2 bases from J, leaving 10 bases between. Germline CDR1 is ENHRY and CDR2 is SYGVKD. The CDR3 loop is CAISEEGINTEAFF. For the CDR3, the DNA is TGTGCCATCAGTGAAGAAGGAATCAACACTGAAGCTTTCTTT.

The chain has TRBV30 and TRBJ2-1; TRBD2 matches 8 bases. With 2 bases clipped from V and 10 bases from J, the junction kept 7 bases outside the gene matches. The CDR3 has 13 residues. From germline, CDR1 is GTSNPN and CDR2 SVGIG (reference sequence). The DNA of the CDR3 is TGTGCCTGGAGTATCACCATAGCGGGGGAGCAGTTCTTC. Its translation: CAWSITIAGEQFF.

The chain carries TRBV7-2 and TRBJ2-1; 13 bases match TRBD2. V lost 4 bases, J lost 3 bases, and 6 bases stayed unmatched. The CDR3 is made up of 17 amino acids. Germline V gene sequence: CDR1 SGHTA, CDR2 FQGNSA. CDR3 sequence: CASSSRLAGGNYNEQFF. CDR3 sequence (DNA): TGTGCCAGCAGCTCGAGACTAGCGGGAGGAAACTACAATGAGCAGTTCTTC. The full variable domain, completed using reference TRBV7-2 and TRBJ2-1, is GAGVSQSPSNKVTEKGKDVELRCDPISGHTALYWYRQSLGQGLEFLIYFQGNSAPDKSGLPSDRFSAERTGGSVSTLTIQRTQQEDSAVYLCASSSRLAGGNYNEQFFGPGTRLTVL.

CDR3 residues: CASSGWSSNQPQHF. The CDR3 DNA follows: TGTGCCAGCAGCGGGTGGAGTAGCAATCAGCCCCAGCATTTT. This chain uses TRBV7-2 with TRBJ1-5, with D hard to call. The length of the CDR3 is 14 residues. The V gene's germline CDR1 is SGHTA and CDR2 FQGNSA. Trimming took 5 bases from V and 0 from J, leaving 8 bases between them.

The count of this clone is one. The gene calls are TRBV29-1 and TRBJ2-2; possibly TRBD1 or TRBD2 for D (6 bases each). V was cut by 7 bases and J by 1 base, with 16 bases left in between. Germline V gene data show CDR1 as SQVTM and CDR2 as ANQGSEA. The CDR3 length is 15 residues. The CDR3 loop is CSAKGEALNTGELFF. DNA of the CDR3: TGCAGCGCTAAGGGGGAGGCCCTGAACACCGGGGAGCTGTTTTTT.

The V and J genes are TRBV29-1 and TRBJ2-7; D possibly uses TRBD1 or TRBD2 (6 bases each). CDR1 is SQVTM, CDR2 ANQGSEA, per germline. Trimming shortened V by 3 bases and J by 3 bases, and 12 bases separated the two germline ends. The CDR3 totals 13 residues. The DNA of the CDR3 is TGCAGCGTTGAGACAGGCGGGGACTACGAGCAGTACTTC. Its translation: CSVETGGDYEQYF.

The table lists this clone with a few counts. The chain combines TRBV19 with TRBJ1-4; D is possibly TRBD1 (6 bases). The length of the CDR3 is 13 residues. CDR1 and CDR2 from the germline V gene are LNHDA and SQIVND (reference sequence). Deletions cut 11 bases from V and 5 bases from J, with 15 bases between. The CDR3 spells CACSGTNNEKLFF. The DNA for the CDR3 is TGTGCCTGCTCCGGGACAAACAATGAAAAACTGTTTTTT.

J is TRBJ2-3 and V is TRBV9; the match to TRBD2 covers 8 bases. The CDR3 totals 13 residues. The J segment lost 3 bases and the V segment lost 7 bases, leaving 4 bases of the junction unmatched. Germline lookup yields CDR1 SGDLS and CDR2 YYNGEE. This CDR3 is CASQRESTDTQYF. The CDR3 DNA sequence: TGTGCCAGCCAGCGGGAGAGTACAGATACGCAGTATTTT.

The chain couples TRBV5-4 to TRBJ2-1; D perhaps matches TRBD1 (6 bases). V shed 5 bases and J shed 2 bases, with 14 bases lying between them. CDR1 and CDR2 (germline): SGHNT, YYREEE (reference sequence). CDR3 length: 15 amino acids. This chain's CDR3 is CASRSTGNPYNEQFF. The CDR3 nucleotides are TGTGCCAGCAGATCTACAGGGAACCCCTACAATGAGCAGTTCTTC.

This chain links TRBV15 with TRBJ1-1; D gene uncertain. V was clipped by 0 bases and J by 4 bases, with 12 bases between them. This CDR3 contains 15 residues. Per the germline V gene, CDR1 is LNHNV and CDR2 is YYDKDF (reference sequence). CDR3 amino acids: CATSRDINRGTEAFF. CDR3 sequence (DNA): TGTGCCACCAGCAGAGATATCAACCGGGGCACTGAAGCTTTCTTT.

CDR3 nucleotides: TGTGCCAGCAGCCAAGCATTTGGACTAGCGGTATACGAGCAGTACTTC. It codes for CASSQAFGLAVYEQYF. The chain couples TRBV4-2 to TRBJ2-7, with TRBD2 matching over 10 bases. With V trimmed by 1 base and J by 4 bases, 7 bases remained unmatched. The CDR3 has 16 residues. The germline V gene encodes CDR1 LGHNA and CDR2 YNFKEQ.

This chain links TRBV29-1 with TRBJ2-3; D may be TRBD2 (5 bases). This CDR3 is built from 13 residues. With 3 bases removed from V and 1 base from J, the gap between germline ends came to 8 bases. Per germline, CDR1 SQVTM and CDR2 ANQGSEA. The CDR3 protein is CSVEGSGTDTQYF. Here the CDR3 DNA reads TGCAGCGTTGAGGGGAGCGGCACAGATACGCAGTATTTT.

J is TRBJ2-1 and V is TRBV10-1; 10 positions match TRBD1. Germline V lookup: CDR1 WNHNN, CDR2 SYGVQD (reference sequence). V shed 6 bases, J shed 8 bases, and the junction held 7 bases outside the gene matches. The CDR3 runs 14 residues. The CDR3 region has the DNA TGCGCCAGCAGACCGGGACAGGGGACGGATGAGCAGTTCTTC. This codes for CASRPGQGTDEQFF.

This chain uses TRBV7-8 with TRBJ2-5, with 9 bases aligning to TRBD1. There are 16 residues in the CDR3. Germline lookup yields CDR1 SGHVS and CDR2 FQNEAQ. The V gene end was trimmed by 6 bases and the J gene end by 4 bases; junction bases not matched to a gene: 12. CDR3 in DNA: TGTGCCAGCAGGTCCCTCGCACTACAGGGGGCAGAGACCCAGTACTTC. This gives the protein CASRSLALQGAETQYF.

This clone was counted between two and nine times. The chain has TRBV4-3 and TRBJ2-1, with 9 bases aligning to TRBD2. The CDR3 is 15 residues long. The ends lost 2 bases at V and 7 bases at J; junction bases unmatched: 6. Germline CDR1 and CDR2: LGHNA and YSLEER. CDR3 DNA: TGCGCCAGCAGCCAATTAGCGGGAGAGGGGAATGAGCAGTTCTTC. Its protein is CASSQLAGEGNEQFF.

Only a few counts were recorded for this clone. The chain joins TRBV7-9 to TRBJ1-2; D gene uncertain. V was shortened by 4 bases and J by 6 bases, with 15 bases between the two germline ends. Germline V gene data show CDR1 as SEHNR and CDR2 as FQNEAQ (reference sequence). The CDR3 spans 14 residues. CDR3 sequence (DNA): TGTGCCAGCAGCTCCATTAGCGGGATGGATGGCTACACCTTC. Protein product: CASSSISGMDGYTF.